These 2 T cell receptor beta chains came from one sample sequenced in a study of control samples from healthy donors and cancer patients. Generated by immunoSEQ multiplex PCR, the TCRdb table keeps only in-frame clones and is missing some. Of 95,000 to 100,000 clones detected, roughly 90% appear once; the ten largest clones hold 7.8%. The sequencing sample was made of blood. Receptors were obtained from a man aged 25-40 years in good health.

This clone was observed a single time. The chain has TRBV3-1 (or the pseudogene TRBV3-2) and TRBJ2-2; 10 positions agree with TRBD2. V lost 2 bases to trimming and J lost 1 base; unmatched junction nucleotides: 13. CDR1 and CDR2 from the germline V gene are LGHDT and YNNKEL (reference sequence). This CDR3 comprises 20 residues. CDR3 coding DNA: TGTGCCAGCAGCCAATGGGGTAGCGGGAGGCCTCGTCAGAACACCGGGGAGCTGTTTTTT. This codes for CASSQWGSGRPRQNTGELFF.

This sequence joins TRBV7-7 and TRBJ1-1; TRBD1 might be the D (5 bases). Per the germline V gene, CDR1 is SSHAT and CDR2 is FNYEAQ (reference sequence). V shed 5 bases and J shed 5 bases, with 12 bases lying between them. The CDR3 extends over 13 amino acids. The CDR3 DNA reads TGTGCCAGCAGCCTGACAGCGGGGACTGAAGCTTTCTTT. Translating it yields CASSLTAGTEAFF.